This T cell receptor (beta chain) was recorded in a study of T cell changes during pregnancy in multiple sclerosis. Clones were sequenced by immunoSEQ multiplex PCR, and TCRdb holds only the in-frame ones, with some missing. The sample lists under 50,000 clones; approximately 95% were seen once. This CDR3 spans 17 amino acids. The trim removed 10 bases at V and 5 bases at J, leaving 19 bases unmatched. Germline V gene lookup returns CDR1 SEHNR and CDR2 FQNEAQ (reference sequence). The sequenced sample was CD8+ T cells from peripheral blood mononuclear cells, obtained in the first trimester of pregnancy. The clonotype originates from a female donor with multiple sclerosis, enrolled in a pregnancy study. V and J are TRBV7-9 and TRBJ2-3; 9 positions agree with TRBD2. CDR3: CATRGYAGGPFKDTQYF. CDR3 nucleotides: TGTGCCACCCGTGGGTATGCGGGAGGGCCGTTTAAAGATACGCAGTATTTT. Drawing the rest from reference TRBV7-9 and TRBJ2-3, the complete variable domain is DTGVSQNPRHKITKRGQNVTFRCDPISEHNRLYWYRQTLGQGPEFLTYFQNEAQLEKSRLLSDRFSAERPKGSFSTLEIQRTEQGDSAMYLCATRGYAGGPFKDTQYFGPGTRLTVL.